These T cell receptor beta chains were read from a single sample in a study of blood T cell repertoires in COVID-19. The table came from immunoSEQ multiplex PCR; TCRdb's copy has only in-frame clones and leaves some out. The sample carries about 170,000 clones, about four fifths recorded once. Sequencing used peripheral blood. The source of these receptors is a woman aged 80 or older with acute or convalescent COVID-19. Both conserved end residues are part of each CDR3. The D gene is left open where the match is weak. Not every row has a clone size; where given, it reads once, few, many or a size class.

D,J,size,V,CDR3,DNA
TRBD1,TRBJ2-6,-,TRBV6-2/TRBV6-3,CASSPPGQGALDGANVLTF,TGTGCCAGCAGTCCACCGGGACAGGGGGCGCTCGATGGGGCCAACGTCCTGACTTTC
TRBD1,TRBJ1-5,-,TRBV5-6,CASSWGTGGAQPQHF,TGTGCCAGCAGCTGGGGGACAGGGGGCGCCCAGCCCCAGCATTTT
-,TRBJ1-5,-,TRBV10-2,CASSESSLNQPQHF,TGCGCCAGCAGTGAGTCATCACTTAATCAGCCCCAGCATTTT
-,TRBJ2-4,-,TRBV3-1/TRBV3-2,CASSQEWGTIAKNIQYF,TGTGCCAGCAGCCAAGAGTGGGGCACTATAGCCAAAAACATTCAGTACTTC
TRBD2,TRBJ2-3,-,TRBV4-1,CASSLSSLAGGPNTQYF,TGCGCCAGCAGCCTCTCATCCCTAGCGGGGGGGCCAAATACGCAGTATTTT
-,TRBJ2-1,-,TRBV5-6,CASSLVGPSSYNEQFF,TGTGCCAGCAGCTTGGTTGGCCCCAGCTCCTACAATGAGCAGTTCTTC
-,TRBJ2-3,few,TRBV11-2,CASSLEASYTDTQYF,TGTGCCAGCAGCTTGGAAGCGTCATACACAGATACGCAGTATTTT
TRBD1,TRBJ2-2,-,TRBV2,CASSEQGASTGELFF,TGTGCCAGCAGTGAACAGGGGGCGAGCACCGGGGAGCTGTTTTTT
-,TRBJ2-7,once,TRBV29-1,CSVTADSYEQYF,TGCAGCGTGACAGCGGACAGCTACGAGCAGTACTTC
TRBD1,TRBJ2-1,-,TRBV19,CASSIERTGPRNNEQFF,TGTGCCAGTAGTATAGAGAGGACAGGGCCAAGGAACAATGAGCAGTTCTTC
-,TRBJ1-2,-,TRBV10-2,CASSKGSGSRYTF,TGCGCCAGTTCGAAGGGGTCTGGTTCCCGCTACACCTTC
-,TRBJ2-3,-,TRBV5-1,CASSLEAASTDTQYF,TGCGCCAGCAGCTTGGAGGCGGCTAGCACAGATACGCAGTATTTT
-,TRBJ1-3,-,TRBV19,CASSHNFGNTIYF,TGTGCCAGTAGTCACAATTTTGGAAACACCATATATTTT
TRBD1,TRBJ1-2,-,TRBV5-4,CASRSYRGINYGYTF,TGTGCCAGCAGGTCATACAGGGGGATTAACTATGGCTACACCTTC
TRBD1,TRBJ1-1,-,TRBV5-4,CASSNALQGTEAFF,TGTGCCAGCAGCAATGCTCTACAGGGGACTGAAGCTTTCTTT
TRBD1,TRBJ1-5,-,TRBV18,CASSPSGTVNQPQHF,TGTGCCAGCTCACCATCCGGGACAGTCAATCAGCCCCAGCATTTT
-,TRBJ1-1,-,TRBV19,CASSPGQNTEAFF,TGTGCCAGTAGCCCCGGACAGAACACTGAAGCTTTCTTT
TRBD2,TRBJ2-1,-,TRBV5-1,CASSFGGRAVDEQFF,TGCGCCAGCAGCTTTGGCGGGAGGGCCGTAGATGAGCAGTTCTTC
-,TRBJ2-3,-,TRBV2,CASSAAGLGDTQYF,TGTGCCAGCAGTGCGGCAGGGCTAGGAGATACGCAGTATTTT
TRBD1,TRBJ2-1,-,TRBV5-1,CASGQGLNEQFF,TGCGCCAGCGGACAGGGTTTGAATGAGCAGTTCTTC
TRBD1,TRBJ2-3,-,TRBV7-2,CASSLTGEQSDTQYF,TGTGCCAGCAGCTTGACAGGGGAGCAATCAGATACGCAGTATTTT
-,TRBJ1-3,many,TRBV2,CASSDRSGNTIYF,TGTGCCAGCAGTGACAGGTCTGGAAACACCATATATTTT
TRBD2,TRBJ2-3,-,TRBV29-1,CSVDWGLADSTDTQYF,TGCAGCGTTGACTGGGGACTAGCGGACAGCACAGATACGCAGTATTTT
-,TRBJ2-3,once,TRBV29-1,CSVESEGDTQYF,TGCAGCGTTGAATCGGAGGGGGATACGCAGTATTTT
-,TRBJ1-1,-,TRBV11-1,CASSSRLGTEAFF,TGTGCCAGCAGCTCTAGGTTGGGTACTGAAGCTTTCTTT
TRBD1,TRBJ2-3,-,TRBV24-1,CATSDEGAASSDTQYF,TGTGCCACCAGTGACGAGGGGGCAGCGAGTTCAGATACGCAGTATTTT
-,TRBJ2-3,once,TRBV12-3/TRBV12-4,CASNLQGTDTQYF,TGTGCCAGCAATTTACAGGGCACAGATACGCAGTATTTT
TRBD2,TRBJ2-5,-,TRBV28,CASNLPGGSAQYF,TGTGCCAGCAATCTTCCCGGGGGGTCGGCCCAGTACTTC
TRBD1,TRBJ1-3,once,TRBV7-3,CASSSRTGGDGNTIYF,TGTGCCAGCAGCTCAAGGACAGGGGGCGATGGAAACACCATATATTTT
TRBD1,TRBJ1-6,-,TRBV11-1,CASSPRDRGFGSPLHF,TGTGCCAGCAGCCCTAGGGACAGGGGGTTTGGTTCACCCCTCCACTTT
-,TRBJ1-4,-,TRBV20-1,CSALVAEKLFF,TGCAGTGCCCTCGTAGCTGAAAAACTGTTTTTT
-,TRBJ2-7,-,TRBV6-2/TRBV6-3,CASSYGQPLFSYEQYF,TGTGCCAGCAGTTACGGCCAACCCCTTTTCTCCTACGAGCAGTACTTC
-,TRBJ2-2,once,TRBV5-6,CASSSDYTGELFF,TGTGCCAGCAGCTCAGACTACACCGGGGAGCTGTTTTTT
-,TRBJ1-3,few,TRBV5-1,CASSLGQVAGNTIYF,TGCGCCAGCAGCTTGGGACAGGTGGCTGGAAACACCATATATTTT
-,TRBJ2-7,-,TRBV18,CASSWGGGSYEQYF,TGTGCCAGCTCCTGGGGCGGGGGCTCGTACGAGCAGTACTTC
-,TRBJ1-1,once,TRBV2,CASSEALIRGTGVTEAFF,TGTGCCAGCAGTGAAGCGCTGATAAGGGGAACGGGGGTCACTGAAGCTTTCTTT
-,TRBJ1-5,once,TRBV15,CATSKRTPVSQPQHF,TGTGCCACCAGCAAGAGGACACCTGTAAGTCAGCCCCAGCATTTT
-,TRBJ2-5,-,TRBV6-1,CASSEAAIGTQYF,TGTGCCAGCAGTGAAGCAGCGATCGGGACCCAGTACTTC
-,TRBJ1-5,-,TRBV12-3/TRBV12-4,CASSFRGDSSQHF,TGTGCCAGCAGTTTCAGGGGTGACAGCTCCCAGCATTTT
-,TRBJ1-2,-,TRBV5-5,CASSLGTQGNYGYTF,TGTGCCAGCAGCTTGGGAACCCAGGGGAACTATGGCTACACCTTC
-,TRBJ1-4,few,TRBV5-6,CASSLAGAGSNEKLFF,TGTGCCAGCAGCTTGGCCGGAGCTGGCAGTAATGAAAAACTGTTTTTT
TRBD1,TRBJ2-3,once,TRBV4-3,CASSPQPATGIADTQYF,TGCGCCAGCAGCCCGCAGCCGGCGACAGGGATTGCGGATACGCAGTATTTT
-,TRBJ1-6,-,TRBV9,CASSVGGSNSPLHF,TGTGCCAGCAGCGTAGGAGGCAGCAATTCACCCCTCCACTTT
TRBD2,TRBJ2-3,-,TRBV6-5,CASGTSGRATDTQYF,TGTGCCAGCGGGACTAGCGGGAGGGCCACAGATACGCAGTATTTT
-,TRBJ1-1,once,TRBV2,CASSESWGETEAFF,TGTGCCAGCAGTGAATCATGGGGAGAGACTGAAGCTTTCTTT
-,TRBJ1-4,-,TRBV19,CASSTPGRGSEKLFF,TGTGCCAGTAGTACCCCCGGCAGGGGTAGTGAAAAACTGTTTTTT
TRBD1,TRBJ1-1,-,TRBV5-1,CASSLRPEGTANREAFF,TGCGCCAGCAGCTTGCGACCCGAAGGGACAGCCAACCGTGAAGCTTTCTTT